The present TCR beta chain was sequenced within a study of T cells in Graves' hyperthyroidism and ophthalmopathy. About the research overall: Peripheral blood collection took place at initial diagnosis, before any treatment.

This CDR3 contains 16 residues. Trimming cost V 0 bases and J 8 bases; bases outside gene matches: 11. In germline, CDR1 is SGDLS, CDR2 YYNGEE. The sample holds a few counts of this clonotype. Antigen unknown. Study outcomes and limitations: Most thyroid clonotypes expanded above 0.001 appeared in blood too. The model made its ophthalmopathy prediction, and onset followed a median 6.5 months later.

TCR beta CDR3 sequences were amplified from RNA transcripts. HTBI primers were the set used in a first-round RT-PCR of the TCR CDR3. Each CDR3 protein is one row after TCRdb ran MiXCR on the multiplex PCR reads. The data show over 450,000 distinct CDR3 sequences, about 15% seen once. For the diagnoses, clinical symptoms, serum thyroxine and TRAb, thyroid ultrasound and orbital computed tomography were used. The sample comprised blood. The V gene is TRBV9, the J gene TRBJ2-1; 7 bases map to TRBD1. The sequence derives from a woman in her late teens or twenties with Graves' ophthalmopathy. The CDR3 sequence is CASSVDFDRATHEQFF. The CDR3 region has the DNA TGTGCCAGCAGCGTAGATTTCGACAGGGCCACCCATGAGCAGTTCTTC. The full variable domain, in which reference TRBV9 and TRBJ2-1 provide the parts outside the CDR3, is DSGVTQTPKHLITATGQRVTLRCSPRSGDLSVYWYQQSLDQGLQFLIQYYNGEERAKGNILERFSAQQFPDLHSELNLSSLELGDSALYFCASSVDFDRATHEQFFGPGTRLTVL.